The rows below give T cell receptor beta chains drawn from one sample of a study of CD8 T cells in ankylosing spondylitis. MiXCR, run by TCRdb on the 5' RACE reads, gives a single entry per CDR3 protein. Of approximately 300,000 distinct CDR3 sequences in the sample, under 8.5% were seen once. The sequencing input was blood, either unsorted or a sorted T cell fraction (not recorded which). The receptor set was obtained from a male donor with ankylosing spondylitis. Both conserved end residues are part of each CDR3. D genes are given only for firm matches. Clone size is stated in some rows and not others, as once, few, many or a class when expanded.

-	TRBV7-2	-	TRBJ2-7	14	TGTGCCAGCAGCTTAATTGGGAGCTCCTACGAGCAGTACTTC	CASSLIGSSYEQYF
few	TRBV3-1	-	TRBJ2-7	14	TGTGCCAGCAGCCTTTGGGACAACACCTACGAGCAGTACTTC	CASSLWDNTYEQYF
few	TRBV4-1	-	TRBJ2-3	16	TGCGCCAGCAGCCAAGAAGGTACAGGTCTCACAGATACGCAGTATTTT	CASSQEGTGLTDTQYF
-	TRBV14	-	TRBJ2-6	13	TGTGCCAGCGCAAAATCTGGGGCCAACGTCCTGACTTTC	CASAKSGANVLTF
-	TRBV4-1	TRBD2	TRBJ2-4	18	TGCGCCAGCAGCCATGGGACTAGCGGGAGGGAGGCCAAAAACATTCAGTACTTC	CASSHGTSGREAKNIQYF
many	TRBV9	-	TRBJ2-1	14	TGTGCCAGCAGCTTTAACTATCCGTACAATGAGCAGTTCTTC	CASSFNYPYNEQFF
many	TRBV7-9	TRBD2	TRBJ2-7	15	TGTGCCAGCAGCTTTAGTTTCCTAGCGGGCTACGAGCAGTACTTC	CASSFSFLAGYEQYF
-	TRBV5-6	-	TRBJ1-1	13	TGTGCCAGCAGCGTTCCACAGGGCACTGAAGCTTTCTTT	CASSVPQGTEAFF
-	TRBV4-1	TRBD2	TRBJ2-2	16	TGCGCCAGCAGCCAAGTAGCGGGAGGGCCGACTGGGGAGCTGTTTTTT	CASSQVAGGPTGELFF
many	TRBV10-3	-	TRBJ1-5	12	TGTGCCACCGGCGACAGCTATCAGCCCCAGCATTTT	CATGDSYQPQHF
few	TRBV2	TRBD1	TRBJ2-7	16	TGTGCCAGCAGGGGAAGTACGACAGGGTACTCCTACGAGCAGTACTTC	CASRGSTTGYSYEQYF
few	TRBV14	-	TRBJ2-1	15	TGTGCCAGCAGCCAAGATGGCCTCTCCTACAATGAGCAGTTCTTC	CASSQDGLSYNEQFF
-	TRBV6-2/TRBV6-3	TRBD2	TRBJ2-1	20	TGTGCCAGCAGCCGAATTCCGGGACTAGCGGGAGGCCGCTCCTACAATGAGCAGTTCTTC	CASSRIPGLAGGRSYNEQFF
few	TRBV5-1	TRBD2	TRBJ2-3	17	TGCGCCAGCAGCCTGACTAGCGGCCGGAGTGGCACAGATACGCAGTATTTT	CASSLTSGRSGTDTQYF
few	TRBV29-1	-	TRBJ2-7	13	TGCAGCGTTGAGAGACAAGGGGTCAACGAGCAGTACTTC	CSVERQGVNEQYF
few	TRBV7-9	TRBD2	TRBJ2-2	16	TGTGCCAGCAGCTTAGCGGGAGGGGCCAACACCGGGGAGCTGTTTTTT	CASSLAGGANTGELFF
-	TRBV5-6	-	TRBJ1-4	16	TGTGCCAGCAGCTTGGGCCCGGGACGGTCTAATGAAAAACTGTTTTTT	CASSLGPGRSNEKLFF
few	TRBV7-3	-	TRBJ2-5	15	TGTGCCAGCAGCTTAAGTGCGGGTTGGGGGGAGACCCAGTACTTC	CASSLSAGWGETQYF
many	TRBV30	-	TRBJ2-2	16	TGTGCCTGGAGGGCCGGGGTGGGGGCTATTGGCGGGGAGCTGTTTTTT	CAWRAGVGAIGGELFF
-	TRBV3-1	TRBD1	TRBJ2-7	14	TGTGCCAGCAGCCAGGGGGACAGGCCCCCCGAGCAGTACTTC	CASSQGDRPPEQYF
many	TRBV5-1	-	TRBJ2-2	14	TGCGCCAGCAGCTCCCGGCAGAACACCGGGGAGCTGTTTTTT	CASSSRQNTGELFF
-	TRBV30	TRBD1	TRBJ1-2	15	TGTGCCTGGAGTATACTCAGGGGGCAGAGCTATGGCTACACCTTC	CAWSILRGQSYGYTF
many	TRBV12-3/TRBV12-4	TRBD1	TRBJ2-2	15	TGTGCCAGCAGCCGGGACAGGGTGGACACCGGGGAGCTGTTTTTT	CASSRDRVDTGELFF
many	TRBV5-1	TRBD2	TRBJ2-1	16	TGCGCCAGCAGCGTTCAACTGGCGGGAGGCCACAATGAGCAGTTCTTC	CASSVQLAGGHNEQFF
many	TRBV2	-	TRBJ2-7	11	TGTGCCAGCAGTGAGTGGTACGAGCAGTACTTC	CASSEWYEQYF
few	TRBV3-1	TRBD2	TRBJ2-1	16	TGTGCCAGCAGCCTTTTGGGAGCGGGGGGGGGCGATGAGCAGTTCTTC	CASSLLGAGGGDEQFF
-	TRBV12-3/TRBV12-4	TRBD1	TRBJ2-7	15	TGTGCCAGCAGTTTTACCGGGACAGGGCCATACGAGCAGTACTTC	CASSFTGTGPYEQYF
-	TRBV28	-	TRBJ1-1	15	TGTGCCAGCAGTCTTCGGAGACTCATGAACACTGAAGCTTTCTTT	CASSLRRLMNTEAFF
few	TRBV7-9	-	TRBJ2-5	15	TGTGCCAGCAGCTTACAGGGTGGGACCTGGAAGACCCAGTACTTC	CASSLQGGTWKTQYF
many	TRBV29-1	-	TRBJ2-7	12	TGCAGCGTACTACTGACAGACTACGAGCAGTACTTC	CSVLLTDYEQYF
many	TRBV12-3/TRBV12-4	-	TRBJ2-2	14	TGTGCCAGCATTGTGCTAGCACCCACCGGGGAGCTGTTTTTT	CASIVLAPTGELFF
many	TRBV7-9	TRBD2	TRBJ2-7	13	TGTGCCAGCAGGGAGACTAGCGGTTACGAGCAGTACTTC	CASRETSGYEQYF
many	TRBV12-3/TRBV12-4	TRBD2	TRBJ2-1	16	TGTGCCAGCAGTTTTTTTGGCGGGAGCTCCTACAATGAGCAGTTCTTC	CASSFFGGSSYNEQFF
many	TRBV6-5	TRBD1	TRBJ2-2	15	TGTGCCACCACTTTGGACAGGGTCAACACCGGGGAGCTGTTTTTT	CATTLDRVNTGELFF
few	TRBV20-1	TRBD1	TRBJ2-5	15	TGCAGTGCTAGCACCCCGGGACAGCAGGAAGAGACCCAGTACTTC	CSASTPGQQEETQYF
many	TRBV11-2	-	TRBJ1-2	14	TGTGCCAGCAGCTTATTGCACGGAATCTATGGCTACACCTTC	CASSLLHGIYGYTF
few	TRBV3-1	-	TRBJ2-3	15	TGTGCCAGCAGCCCGTCTGCGGGCCTCTGGGATACGCAGTATTTT	CASSPSAGLWDTQYF
-	TRBV4-3	TRBD2	TRBJ2-1	16	TGCGCCAGCAGCCAAGACTCGCCTAGCGGGAGTTCTGAGCAGTTCTTC	CASSQDSPSGSSEQFF
few	TRBV4-1	TRBD2	TRBJ2-1	16	TGCGCCAGCAGCCAAGGGATTGGCGGGAGCCCCGAGGAGCAGTTCTTC	CASSQGIGGSPEEQFF
many	TRBV29-1	-	TRBJ1-2	12	TGCAGCGCTCCCCGGGGGGACTATGGCTACACCTTC	CSAPRGDYGYTF
few	TRBV20-1	TRBD2	TRBJ2-1	16	TGCAGTGCCCAAACTAGCGGGAGGGTCCCGTACAATGAGCAGTTCTTC	CSAQTSGRVPYNEQFF
-	TRBV4-1	TRBD2	TRBJ2-3	21	TGCGCCAGCAGCCAAGATACCGGGGGATTCATTAGCGGGAGTCCCACAGATACGCAGTATTTT	CASSQDTGGFISGSPTDTQYF
-	TRBV11-1	TRBD1	TRBJ1-1	19	TGTGCCAGCAGCTTAGTGGGGGACCGACAGGGAGGGATGGGCACTGAAGCTTTCTTT	CASSLVGDRQGGMGTEAFF
few	TRBV24-1	TRBD1	TRBJ1-4	13	TGTGCCACCAGTGATGGACAGGGCGGAAAACTGTTTTTT	CATSDGQGGKLFF
many	TRBV12-3/TRBV12-4	-	TRBJ1-2	12	TGTGCCAGCAGTTTAGCCGGGGCCGGCTACACCTTC	CASSLAGAGYTF
-	TRBV4-3	-	TRBJ2-2	13	TGCGCCAGCAGCCAAGACACCCTCAGGGAGCTGTTTTTT	CASSQDTLRELFF
few	TRBV5-1	-	TRBJ2-3	14	TGCGCCAGCGTGGCAGAGGGCAACACAGATACGCAGTATTTT	CASVAEGNTDTQYF
few	TRBV5-1	-	TRBJ2-5	12	TGCGCCAGCAGCTTGTATCCGGGACCCCAGTACTTC	CASSLYPGPQYF
few	TRBV4-1	-	TRBJ1-5	15	TGCGCCAGCAGCCAAGTGTTCCGTTTGAATCAGCCCCAGCATTTT	CASSQVFRLNQPQHF
medium-sized	TRBV18	TRBD2	TRBJ2-7	14	TGTGCCAGCTCACCTAGCGGGAGCTCCTACGAGCAGTACTTC	CASSPSGSSYEQYF
-	TRBV5-1	-	TRBJ2-7	15	TGCGCCAGCAGCTCGAACAGGGCGGGTTCCTACGAGCAGTACTTC	CASSSNRAGSYEQYF
-	TRBV20-1	-	TRBJ2-6	15	TGCAGTGCTAGAGTGAGGGCAGGTGGGGCCAACGTCCTGACTTTC	CSARVRAGGANVLTF
few	TRBV3-1	-	TRBJ2-2	14	TGTGCCAGCAGCCAAGGGACAGCCACCGGGGAGCTGTTTTTT	CASSQGTATGELFF
-	TRBV7-9	-	TRBJ2-1	17	TGTGCCAGCAGCTTAAGGTTCGGGGACTCCTCCTACAATGAGCAGTTCTTC	CASSLRFGDSSYNEQFF
few	TRBV29-1	TRBD1	TRBJ2-7	11	TGCAGCGGGGGACAGGGGGACGAGCAGTACTTC	CSGGQGDEQYF